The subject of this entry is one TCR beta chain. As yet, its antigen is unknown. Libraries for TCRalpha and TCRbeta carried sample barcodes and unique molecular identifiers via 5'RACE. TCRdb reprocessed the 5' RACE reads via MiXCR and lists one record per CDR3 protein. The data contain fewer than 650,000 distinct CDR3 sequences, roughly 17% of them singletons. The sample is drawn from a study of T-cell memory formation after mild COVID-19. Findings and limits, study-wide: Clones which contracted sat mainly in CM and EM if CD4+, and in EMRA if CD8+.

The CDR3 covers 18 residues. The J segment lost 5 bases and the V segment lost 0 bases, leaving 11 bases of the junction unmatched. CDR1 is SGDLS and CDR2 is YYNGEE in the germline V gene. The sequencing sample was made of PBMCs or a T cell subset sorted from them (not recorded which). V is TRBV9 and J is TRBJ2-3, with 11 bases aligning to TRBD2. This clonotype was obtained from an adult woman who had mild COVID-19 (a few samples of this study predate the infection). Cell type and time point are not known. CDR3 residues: CASSVAPGLAGGEDTQYF. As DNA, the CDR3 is TGTGCCAGCAGCGTAGCGCCCGGGCTAGCGGGGGGCGAAGATACGCAGTATTTT.